A selection of T cell receptor beta chains follows, all from one sample in a study of T-cell reconstitution after alpha-beta-depleted transplantation in children. TCRdb recomputed calls from the PCR reads with MiXCR, one row per CDR3 protein. The table shows 250,000 to 350,000 distinct CDR3 sequences, with 23% occurring only once. The sequencing here drew on PBMCs, mostly from graft donor cells, taken 180 days after TCRalphabeta/CD19-depleted stem cell transplant. Every receptor here comes from a male patient younger than 18 who had a stem cell transplant for acute lymphoblastic leukemia, so the T cells may come from the graft donor. Both conserved end residues are part of each CDR3. Fields, in order: CDR3 protein, CDR3 DNA, clone size, CDR3 length, J gene, D gene, V gene. D genes are given only for firm matches. The size of a clone is reported for some rows only, either as once, few or many, or as a class for expanded clones.

CDR3: CASSFVPGQQETQYF
DNA: TGCGCCAGCAGCTTCGTACCGGGACAGCAAGAGACCCAGTACTTC
size: few
length: 15
J: TRBJ2-5
D: TRBD1
V: TRBV5-1

CDR3: CASSRVGGTLYEQYF
DNA: TGCGCCAGCAGTCGGGTCGGAGGGACGCTCTACGAGCAGTACTTC
size: -
length: 15
J: TRBJ2-7
D: -
V: TRBV5-1

CDR3: CATSRDPVVPAQDTQYF
DNA: TGTGCCACCAGCAGAGACCCCGTGGTGCCCGCCCAAGATACGCAGTATTTT
size: few
length: 17
J: TRBJ2-3
D: -
V: TRBV15

CDR3: CASSLFKAAYTF
DNA: TGTGCCAGCAGCTTGTTCAAGGCAGCCTACACCTTC
size: few
length: 12
J: TRBJ1-2
D: -
V: TRBV5-6

CDR3: CSATGTSGRGKTDTQYF
DNA: TGCAGTGCGACCGGGACTAGCGGGAGGGGGAAGACAGATACGCAGTATTTT
size: few
length: 17
J: TRBJ2-3
D: TRBD2
V: TRBV20-1

CDR3: CASSSGLAGLSSYEQYF
DNA: TGTGCCAGCAGCTCAGGACTAGCGGGACTTAGCTCCTACGAGCAGTACTTC
size: few
length: 17
J: TRBJ2-7
D: TRBD2
V: TRBV28

CDR3: CASSPSGFSEAFF
DNA: TGTGCCAGCAGTCCCTCGGGGTTCAGTGAAGCTTTCTTT
size: few
length: 13
J: TRBJ1-1
D: -
V: TRBV12-3/TRBV12-4

CDR3: CASSIGSSYNEQFF
DNA: TGTGCCAGTAGTATTGGGAGCTCCTACAATGAGCAGTTCTTC
size: -
length: 14
J: TRBJ2-1
D: -
V: TRBV19

CDR3: CASSLAWGYNEQFF
DNA: TGCGCCAGCAGCTTGGCCTGGGGCTACAATGAGCAGTTCTTC
size: many
length: 14
J: TRBJ2-1
D: -
V: TRBV5-1

CDR3: CASSKEPAPILGEQFF
DNA: TGTGCCAGCAGCAAAGAGCCGGCACCAATATTAGGTGAGCAGTTCTTC
size: -
length: 16
J: TRBJ2-1
D: -
V: TRBV21-1

CDR3: CASSLAYASADTQYF
DNA: TGTGCCAGCAGCTTAGCGTACGCTTCGGCAGATACGCAGTATTTT
size: few
length: 15
J: TRBJ2-3
D: -
V: TRBV7-2

CDR3: CASSLQGRGPPYNEQFF
DNA: TGTGCCAGCAGCTTACAGGGGCGCGGGCCGCCCTACAATGAGCAGTTCTTC
size: -
length: 17
J: TRBJ2-1
D: -
V: TRBV7-2

CDR3: CASSRGWGANTEAFF
DNA: TGTGCCAGCAGCCGGGGCTGGGGAGCGAACACTGAAGCTTTCTTT
size: many
length: 15
J: TRBJ1-1
D: -
V: TRBV3-1

CDR3: CASRQGQAPGNSPLHF
DNA: TGCGCCAGCAGACAAGGACAGGCGCCTGGAAATTCACCCCTCCACTTT
size: -
length: 16
J: TRBJ1-6
D: TRBD1
V: TRBV5-1

CDR3: CASSLVAASPSSYEQYF
DNA: TGTGCCAGCAGCTTAGTTGCGGCGTCCCCCAGCTCCTACGAGCAGTACTTC
size: -
length: 17
J: TRBJ2-7
D: -
V: TRBV7-6

CDR3: CASSLYGSYNEQFF
DNA: TGTGCCAGCAGTTTATACGGGAGTTACAATGAGCAGTTCTTC
size: -
length: 14
J: TRBJ2-1
D: -
V: TRBV12-3/TRBV12-4

CDR3: CASSRGTGAAGTGELFF
DNA: TGTGCCAGCAGCCGGGGGACCGGGGCGGCGGGCACCGGGGAGCTGTTTTTT
size: -
length: 17
J: TRBJ2-2
D: -
V: TRBV7-6

CDR3: CSARPSAEAFF
DNA: TGCAGTGCTCGCCCCAGCGCTGAAGCTTTCTTT
size: few
length: 11
J: TRBJ1-1
D: -
V: TRBV20-1

CDR3: CSARSSFQETQYF
DNA: TGCAGTGCTAGGAGTAGTTTTCAAGAGACCCAGTACTTC
size: -
length: 13
J: TRBJ2-5
D: -
V: TRBV20-1

CDR3: CATQLVGGLSPLHF
DNA: TGTGCCACCCAATTGGTGGGGGGCCTGTCACCCCTCCACTTT
size: -
length: 14
J: TRBJ1-6
D: -
V: TRBV11-3

CDR3: CSVDRGRGSEQYF
DNA: TGCAGCGTTGACAGGGGGCGCGGGTCCGAGCAGTACTTC
size: -
length: 13
J: TRBJ2-7
D: TRBD1
V: TRBV29-1

CDR3: CASGLISQAYEQYF
DNA: TGTGCTAGTGGTTTGATCTCCCAAGCCTACGAGCAGTACTTC
size: few
length: 14
J: TRBJ2-7
D: -
V: TRBV12-5

CDR3: CASSHRQGPNYGYTF
DNA: TGTGCCAGCAGCCACCGACAGGGCCCTAACTATGGCTACACCTTC
size: few
length: 15
J: TRBJ1-2
D: TRBD1
V: TRBV5-5

CDR3: CASRADRDWTGELFF
DNA: TGCGCCAGCAGGGCCGACAGGGATTGGACCGGGGAGCTGTTTTTT
size: -
length: 15
J: TRBJ2-2
D: TRBD1
V: TRBV10-2

CDR3: CASGLVLDRGPYEQYF
DNA: TGTGCTAGTGGTTTGGTACTGGACAGGGGGCCCTACGAGCAGTACTTC
size: few
length: 16
J: TRBJ2-7
D: TRBD1
V: TRBV12-5

CDR3: CASRPGTVGANVLTF
DNA: TGTGCCAGCAGACCGGGGACAGTCGGGGCCAACGTCCTGACTTTC
size: few
length: 15
J: TRBJ2-6
D: TRBD1
V: TRBV7-9

CDR3: CATSRDRGLEAFF
DNA: TGTGCCACCAGCAGAGATCGAGGACTTGAAGCTTTCTTT
size: few
length: 13
J: TRBJ1-1
D: -
V: TRBV15

CDR3: CSVVGEGIHEQYF
DNA: TGCAGCGTTGTGGGCGAGGGCATCCACGAGCAGTACTTC
size: few
length: 13
J: TRBJ2-7
D: -
V: TRBV29-1

CDR3: CASSSGGSANEQFF
DNA: TGTGCCAGCAGCTCGGGCGGTTCGGCCAATGAGCAGTTCTTC
size: many
length: 14
J: TRBJ2-1
D: -
V: TRBV7-9

CDR3: CASREAGHTDTQYF
DNA: TGTGCCAGCAGAGAGGCGGGCCACACAGATACGCAGTATTTT
size: few
length: 14
J: TRBJ2-3
D: -
V: TRBV2